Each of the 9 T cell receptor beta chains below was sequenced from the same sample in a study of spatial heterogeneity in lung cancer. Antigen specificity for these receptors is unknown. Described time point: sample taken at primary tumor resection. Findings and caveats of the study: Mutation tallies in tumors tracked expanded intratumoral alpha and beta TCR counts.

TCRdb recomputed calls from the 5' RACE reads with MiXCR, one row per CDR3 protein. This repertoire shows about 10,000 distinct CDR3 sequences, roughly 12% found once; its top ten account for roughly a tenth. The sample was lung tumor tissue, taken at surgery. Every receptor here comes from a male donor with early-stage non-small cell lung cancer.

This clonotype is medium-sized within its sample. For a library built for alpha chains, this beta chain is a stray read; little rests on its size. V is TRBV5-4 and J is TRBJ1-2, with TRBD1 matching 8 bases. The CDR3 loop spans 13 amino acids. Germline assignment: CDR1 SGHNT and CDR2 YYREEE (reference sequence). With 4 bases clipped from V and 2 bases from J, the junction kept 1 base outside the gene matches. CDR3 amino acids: CASSRQGNYGYTF. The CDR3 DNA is TGTGCCAGCAGCCGACAGGGGAACTATGGCTACACCTTC.

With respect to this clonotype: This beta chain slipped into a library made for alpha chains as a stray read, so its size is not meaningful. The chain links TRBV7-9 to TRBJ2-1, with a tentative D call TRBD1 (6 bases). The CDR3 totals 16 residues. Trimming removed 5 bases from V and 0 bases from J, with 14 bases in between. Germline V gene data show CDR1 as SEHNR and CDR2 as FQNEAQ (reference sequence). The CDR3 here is CASSHKTGSSYNEQFF. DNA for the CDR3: TGTGCCAGCAGCCATAAAACAGGGAGCTCCTACAATGAGCAGTTCTTC. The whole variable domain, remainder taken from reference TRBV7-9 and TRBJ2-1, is DTGVSQNPRHKITKRGQNVTFRCDPISEHNRLYWYRQTLGQGPEFLTYFQNEAQLEKSRLLSDRFSAERPKGSFSTLEIQRTEQGDSAMYLCASSHKTGSSYNEQFFGPGTRLTVL.

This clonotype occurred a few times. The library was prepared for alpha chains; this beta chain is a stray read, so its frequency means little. The CDR3 region is CASGRGETQYF. CDR3 nucleotide sequence: TGTGCCAGCGGACGGGGGGAGACCCAGTACTTC. The J gene is TRBJ2-5, the V gene TRBV11-2; possibly TRBD2 for D (6 bases). Germline V gene lookup returns CDR1 SGHAT and CDR2 FQNNGV. The CDR3 runs to 11 residues. V lost 8 bases and J 5 bases, leaving 9 bases between the germline ends. Variable domain in full (rest from reference TRBV11-2 and TRBJ2-5): EAGVAQSPRYKIIEKRQSVAFWCNPISGHATLYWYQQILGQGPKLLIQFQNNGVVDDSQLPKDRFSAERLKGVDSTLKIQPAKLEDSAVYLCASGRGETQYFGPGTRLLVL.

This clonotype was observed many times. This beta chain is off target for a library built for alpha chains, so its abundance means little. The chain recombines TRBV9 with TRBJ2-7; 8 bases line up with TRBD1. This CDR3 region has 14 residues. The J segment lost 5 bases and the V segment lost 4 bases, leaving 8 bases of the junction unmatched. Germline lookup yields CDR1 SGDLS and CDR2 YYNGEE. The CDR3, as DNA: TGTGCCAGCAGCCCCCTCCCAGGGGGCGACGAGCAGTACTTC. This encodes CASSPLPGGDEQYF. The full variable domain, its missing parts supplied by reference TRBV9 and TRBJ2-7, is DSGVTQTPKHLITATGQRVTLRCSPRSGDLSVYWYQQSLDQGLQFLIQYYNGEERAKGNILERFSAQQFPDLHSELNLSSLELGDSALYFCASSPLPGGDEQYFGPGTRLTVT.

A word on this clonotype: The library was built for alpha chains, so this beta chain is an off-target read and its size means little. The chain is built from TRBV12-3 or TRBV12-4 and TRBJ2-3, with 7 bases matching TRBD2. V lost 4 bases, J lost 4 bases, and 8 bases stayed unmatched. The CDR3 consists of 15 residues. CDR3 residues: CASSSPGLGADTQYF. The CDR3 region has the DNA TGTGCCAGCAGTTCCCCCGGACTAGGGGCAGATACGCAGTATTTT.

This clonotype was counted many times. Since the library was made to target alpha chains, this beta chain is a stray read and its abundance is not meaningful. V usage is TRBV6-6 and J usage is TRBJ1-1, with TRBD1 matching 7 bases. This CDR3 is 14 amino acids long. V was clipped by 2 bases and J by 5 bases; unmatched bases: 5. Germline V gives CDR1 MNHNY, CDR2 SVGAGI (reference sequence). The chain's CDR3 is CASSYATGRTEAFF. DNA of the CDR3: TGTGCCAGCAGTTACGCGACAGGGAGGACTGAAGCTTTCTTT.

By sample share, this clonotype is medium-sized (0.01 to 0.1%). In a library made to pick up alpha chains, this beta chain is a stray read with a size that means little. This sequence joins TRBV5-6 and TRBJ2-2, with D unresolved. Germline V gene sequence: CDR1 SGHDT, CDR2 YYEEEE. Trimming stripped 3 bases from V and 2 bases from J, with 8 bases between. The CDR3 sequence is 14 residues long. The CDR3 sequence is CASSWTVNTGELFF. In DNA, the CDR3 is TGTGCCAGCAGCTGGACCGTTAACACCGGGGAGCTGTTTTTT.

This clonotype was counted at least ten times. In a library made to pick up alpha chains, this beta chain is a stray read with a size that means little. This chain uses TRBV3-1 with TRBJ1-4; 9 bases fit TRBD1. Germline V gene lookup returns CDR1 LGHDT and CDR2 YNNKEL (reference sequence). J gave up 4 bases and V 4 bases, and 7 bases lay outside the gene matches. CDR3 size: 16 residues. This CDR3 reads CASSRGQGLINEKLFF. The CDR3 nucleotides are TGTGCCAGCAGCCGGGGACAGGGTCTGATTAATGAAAAACTGTTTTTT.

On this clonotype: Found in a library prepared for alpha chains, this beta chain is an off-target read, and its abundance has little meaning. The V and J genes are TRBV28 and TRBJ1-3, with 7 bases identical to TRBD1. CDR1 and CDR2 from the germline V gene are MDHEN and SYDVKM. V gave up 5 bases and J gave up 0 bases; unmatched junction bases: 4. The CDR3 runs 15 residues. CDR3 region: CASSPGTASGNTIYF. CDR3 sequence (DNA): TGTGCCAGCAGTCCCGGGACAGCCTCTGGAAACACCATATATTTT. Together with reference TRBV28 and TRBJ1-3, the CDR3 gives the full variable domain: DVKVTQSSRYLVKRTGEKVFLECVQDMDHENMFWYRQDPGLGLRLIYFSYDVKMKEKGDIPEGYSVSREKKERFSLILESASTNQTSMYLCASSPGTASGNTIYFGEGSWLTVV.